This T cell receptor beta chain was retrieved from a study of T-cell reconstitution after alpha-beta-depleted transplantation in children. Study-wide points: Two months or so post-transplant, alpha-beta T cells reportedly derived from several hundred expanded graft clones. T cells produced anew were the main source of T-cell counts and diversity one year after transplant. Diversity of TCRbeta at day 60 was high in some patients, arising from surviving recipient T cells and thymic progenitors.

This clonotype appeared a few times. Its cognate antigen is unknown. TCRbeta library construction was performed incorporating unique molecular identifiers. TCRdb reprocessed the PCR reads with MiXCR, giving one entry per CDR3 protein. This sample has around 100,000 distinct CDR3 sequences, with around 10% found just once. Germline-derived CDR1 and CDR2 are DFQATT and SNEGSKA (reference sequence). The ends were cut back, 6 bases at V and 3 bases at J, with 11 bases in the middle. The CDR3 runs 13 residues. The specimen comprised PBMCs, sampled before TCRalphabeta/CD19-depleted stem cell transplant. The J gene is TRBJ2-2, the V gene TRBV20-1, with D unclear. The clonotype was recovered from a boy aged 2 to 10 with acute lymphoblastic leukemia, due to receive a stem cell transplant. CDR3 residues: CSAKARYTGELFF. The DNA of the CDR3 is TGCAGTGCCAAAGCTAGATACACCGGGGAGCTGTTTTTT.